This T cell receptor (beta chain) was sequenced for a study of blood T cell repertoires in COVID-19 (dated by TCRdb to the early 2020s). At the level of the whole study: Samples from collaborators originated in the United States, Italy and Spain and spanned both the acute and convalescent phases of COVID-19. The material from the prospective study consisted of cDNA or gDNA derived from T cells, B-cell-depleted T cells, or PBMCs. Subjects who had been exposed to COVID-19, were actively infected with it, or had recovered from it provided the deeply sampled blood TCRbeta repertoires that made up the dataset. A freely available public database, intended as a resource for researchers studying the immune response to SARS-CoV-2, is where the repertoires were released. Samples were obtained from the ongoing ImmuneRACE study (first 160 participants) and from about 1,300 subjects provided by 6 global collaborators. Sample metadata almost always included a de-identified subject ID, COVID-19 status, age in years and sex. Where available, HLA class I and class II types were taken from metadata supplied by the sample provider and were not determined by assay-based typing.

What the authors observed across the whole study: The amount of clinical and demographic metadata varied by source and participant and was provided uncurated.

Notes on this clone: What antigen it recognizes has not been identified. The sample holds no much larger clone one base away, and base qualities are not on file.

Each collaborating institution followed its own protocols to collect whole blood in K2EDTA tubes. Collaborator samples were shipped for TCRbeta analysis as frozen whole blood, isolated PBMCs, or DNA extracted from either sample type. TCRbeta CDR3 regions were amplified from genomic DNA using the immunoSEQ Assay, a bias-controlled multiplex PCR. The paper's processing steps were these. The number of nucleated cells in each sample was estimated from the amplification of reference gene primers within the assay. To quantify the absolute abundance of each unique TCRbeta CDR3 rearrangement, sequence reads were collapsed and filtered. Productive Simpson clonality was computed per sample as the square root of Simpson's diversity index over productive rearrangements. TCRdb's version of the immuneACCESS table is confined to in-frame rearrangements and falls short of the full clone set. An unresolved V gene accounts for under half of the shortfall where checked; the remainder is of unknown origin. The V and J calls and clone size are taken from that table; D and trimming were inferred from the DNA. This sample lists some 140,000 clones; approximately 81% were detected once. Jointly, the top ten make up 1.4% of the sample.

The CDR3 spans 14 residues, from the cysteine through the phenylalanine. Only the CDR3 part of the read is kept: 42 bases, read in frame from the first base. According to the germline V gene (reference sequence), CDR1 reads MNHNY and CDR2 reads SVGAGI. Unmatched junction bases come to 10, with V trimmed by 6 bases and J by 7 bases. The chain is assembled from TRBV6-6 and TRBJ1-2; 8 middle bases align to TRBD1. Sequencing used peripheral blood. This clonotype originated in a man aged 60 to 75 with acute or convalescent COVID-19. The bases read TGTGCCAGCAGAACGACAGGGGATTCGGGTGGCTACACCTTC. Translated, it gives CASRTTGDSGGYTF.